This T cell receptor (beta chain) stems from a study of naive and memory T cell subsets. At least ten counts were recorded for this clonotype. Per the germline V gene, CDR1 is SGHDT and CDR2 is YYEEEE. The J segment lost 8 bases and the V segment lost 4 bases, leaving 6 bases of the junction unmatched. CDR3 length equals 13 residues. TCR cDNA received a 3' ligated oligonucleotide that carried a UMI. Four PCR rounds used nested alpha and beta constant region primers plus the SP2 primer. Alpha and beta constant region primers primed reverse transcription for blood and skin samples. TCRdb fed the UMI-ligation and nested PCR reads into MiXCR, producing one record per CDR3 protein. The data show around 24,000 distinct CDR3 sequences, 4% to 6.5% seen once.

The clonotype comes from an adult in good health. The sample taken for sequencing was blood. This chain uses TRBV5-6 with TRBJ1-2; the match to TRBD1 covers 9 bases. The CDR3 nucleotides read TGTGCCAGCAGCAACAACAGGGGGCTCGGCTACACCTTC. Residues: CASSNNRGLGYTF. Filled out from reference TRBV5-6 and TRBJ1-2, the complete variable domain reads DAGVTQSPTHLIKTRGQQVTLRCSPKSGHDTVSWYQQALGQGPQFIFQYYEEEERQRGNFPDRFSGHQFPNYSSELNVNALLLGDSALYLCASSNNRGLGYTFGSGTRLTVV.